The 9 T cell receptor beta chains given below trace back to one sample, sequenced in a study of cytotoxic CD8 clonotypes in ibrutinib-treated CLL. TCRdb's table, derived via immunoSEQ multiplex PCR, lists solely in-frame clones and lacks some. This sample carries more than 20,000 clones, around 70% of them seen once, and the ten largest clones take approximately 27%. Sequencing was performed on PBMCs, taken before ibrutinib treatment. These receptors were taken from a human donor with chronic lymphocytic leukemia.

This clone was observed once. The V and J genes are TRBV29-1 and TRBJ2-1; D ambiguous. Trimming stripped 8 bases from V and 4 bases from J, with 15 bases between. The CDR3 has 13 residues. Germline V lookup: CDR1 SQVTM, CDR2 ANQGSEA. DNA for the CDR3: TGCAGCTATTCTACTACCGTATACAATGAGCAGTTCTTC. It codes for CSYSTTVYNEQFF.

Notes on this clone: Germline and junction disagree at one end, which may indicate a read error. The chain combines TRBV5-3 with TRBJ2-4, with 10 bases that match TRBD2. TRBV5-3 qualifies as an ORF whose function is uncertain. This CDR3 region has 15 residues. The CDR3 sequence is CASSSASGSKNIQYF. The CDR3 DNA follows: TGTGCCAGCAGCTCCGCTAGCGGGAGTAAAAACATTCAGTACTTC.

The CDR3 loop reads CASSLAGTVQETQYF. CDR3 coding DNA: TGTGCCAGCAGCTTAGCAGGGACAGTCCAAGAGACCCAGTACTTC. The chain links TRBV7-3 to TRBJ2-5; 7 nucleotides align to TRBD1. Germline V CDR1 and CDR2: SGHTA, FQGTGA. V shed 2 bases and J 1 base; nucleotides not matched to a gene: 4. The CDR3 loop spans 15 amino acids.

J is TRBJ2-7 and V is TRBV11-2; D is perhaps TRBD1 or TRBD2 (5 bases each). Germline values: CDR1 SGHAT, CDR2 FQNNGV. Trimming cost V 5 bases and J 3 bases, with 14 bases left between them. The CDR3 runs 14 residues. CDR3 protein: CASSPGPRDYEQYF. The CDR3, as DNA: TGTGCCAGCAGCCCGGGGCCGCGCGACTACGAGCAGTACTTC.

CDR3: CASSSRIVGMNEKLFF. The CDR3 DNA follows: TGTGCCAGCAGTTCACGAATAGTGGGAATGAATGAAAAACTGTTTTTT. The genes are TRBV27 and TRBJ1-4; no firm D call. V gave up 4 bases and J gave up 5 bases, with 17 bases separating them. This CDR3 is 16 amino acids long. Germline-derived CDR1 and CDR2 are MNHEY and SMNVEV (reference sequence).

This clone was detected only once. The CDR3 reads CASSLEFRANEQFF. The DNA for the CDR3 is TGTGCCAGCAGCTTAGAGTTTCGGGCCAATGAGCAGTTCTTC. The genes are TRBV7-8 and TRBJ2-1, with unresolved D. Germline assignment: CDR1 SGHVS and CDR2 FQNEAQ. The ends were cut back, 1 base at V and 6 bases at J, with 10 bases in the middle. The CDR3 extends over 14 amino acids. Based on the CDR3 plus reference TRBV7-8 and TRBJ2-1, the full variable domain is GAGVSQSPRYKVAKRGQDVALRCDPISGHVSLFWYQQALGQGPEFLTYFQNEAQLDKSGLPSDRFFAERPEGSVSTLKIQRTQQEDSAVYLCASSLEFRANEQFFGPGTRLTVL.

The chain recombines TRBV7-2 with TRBJ2-5; TRBD2 might be the D (6 bases). The germline V and J ends were trimmed by 1 base and 4 bases, with 13 bases remaining between them. The CDR3 consists of 15 residues. Germline V gene sequence: CDR1 SGHTA, CDR2 FQGNSA. This CDR3 is CASSLDGGRRETQYF. The CDR3 DNA reads TGTGCCAGCAGCTTAGATGGGGGGAGACGAGAGACCCAGTACTTC.

The gene calls are TRBV7-2 and TRBJ2-7; D perhaps matches TRBD2 (6 bases). The CDR3 covers 13 residues. Germline V lookup: CDR1 SGHTA, CDR2 FQGNSA. Deletions cut 5 bases from V and 4 bases from J, with 12 bases between. The CDR3 is CASSRDSRYEQYF. DNA for the CDR3: TGTGCCAGCAGCCGGGACTCAAGGTACGAGCAGTACTTC.

This clone was counted a single time. The J gene is TRBJ2-5, the V gene TRBV10-3; D ambiguous. The CDR3 has 11 amino acids. Per the germline V gene, CDR1 is ENHRY and CDR2 is SYGVKD. Trimming removed 3 bases at V and 5 bases at J, with 4 bases between. This chain's CDR3 is CAISDMETQYF. CDR3 sequence (DNA): TGTGCCATCAGTGACATGGAGACCCAGTACTTC.